This T cell receptor (beta chain) is from a study of post-analysis software for immune sequencing data (dated by TCRdb to about 2015). About the full investigation: The recorded disease courses included relapsing-remitting, secondary progressive and progressive-relapsing multiple sclerosis, and some patients had no subtype annotation. A subset of samples was prepared in parallel using single-end sample barcoding, then pooled and co-amplified after Illumina adapter ligation. The patient repertoires were compared against some twelve previously published healthy control repertoires obtained from donors aged about 6 to 26 years. General findings and caveats noted by the study authors: Significantly higher frequencies in patients than in controls were found for roughly 5 TRBV segments, including TRBV5-6, TRBV5-1 and TRBV20-1. The multiple sclerosis patient group was slightly younger than the control group. Normalized Chao1 diversity was significantly lower in multiple sclerosis patients than controls, suggesting substantial peripheral T-cell clonal expansion. When samples were clustered directly using the F measure, samples prepared in the same batch co-clustered strongly, which prompted a batch-effect correction.

CDR1 MNHEY and CDR2 SVGAGI were looked up in the germline V gene. The CDR3 measures 14 amino acids from cysteine to phenylalanine. Here the CDR3 DNA is all that survives: 42 bases in frame from base 1. V sheds 4 bases and J sheds 5 bases, leaving 15 bases between their ends. As concerns this clonotype: Its antigen is still unknown. No much larger clone exists at a distance of one base, and base qualities are not known.

To demonstrate the VDJtools post-analysis software, the study profiled TCR beta repertoires from the peripheral blood of about 13 young patients with multiple sclerosis. The multiple sclerosis patients were children and adolescents ranging in age from 6 to 15 years. Libraries came from PCR. Sequenced using an Illumina HiSeq 2500. To reduce PCR and sequencing biases, unique molecular identifiers were built into the TCR beta cDNA libraries. Per 1 to 10 million input T cells, some 500,000 cDNA molecules were obtained, such that each molecule approximated one T cell. The patient libraries were prepared and sequenced using the same protocol as the earlier healthy control dataset. Samples belonging to the same batch were prepared together, multiplexed and sequenced on a shared HiSeq lane. The paper's data handling went like this. Raw barcoded reads were processed with MIGEC, discarding single-read molecular identifier groups before consensus assembly and CDR3 extraction. Clonotype tables were post-analysed with VDJtools, normalizing diversity by down-sampling all datasets to the smallest sample size. To correct batch-related cross-sample contamination, repertoire overlap clustering matched CDR3 amino acid sequences but not nucleotide sequences. TCRdb itself trimmed the public reads at Q25 with fastp, ran MiXCR and retained productive beta chains. Records with the same CDR3 protein are collapsed into one entry carrying the most frequent genes and DNA. It is TCRdb's table, rather than the study itself, that gives the V and J calls and clone size. This sample holds some 690,000 distinct CDR3 sequences; 59% were observed only once. About 11% of the sample lies in the top ten.

The chain is assembled from TRBV6-5 and TRBJ2-7; D gene: possibly TRBD1, on 6 matching bases. Sequences were obtained from blood. This clonotype was sampled from a girl aged 2-10 years with multiple sclerosis. CDR3 reads: CASSSVAGAHEQYF. In nucleotide form, the sequence is TGTGCCAGCAGTTCGGTGGCAGGGGCCCACGAGCAGTACTTC.